The clone carrying this T cell receptor beta chain was recorded many times. The antigen is undetermined. The sample originates from a study of T cells in Graves' hyperthyroidism and ophthalmopathy. Amplification of TCR beta CDR3 regions was performed using RNA transcripts as template. First-round RT-PCR of the TCR CDR3 relied on the HTBI primer set. MiXCR, applied by TCRdb to the multiplex PCR reads, yields one record per CDR3 protein. The sample carries about 500,000 distinct CDR3 sequences, about 46% recorded once. For the diagnoses, clinical symptoms, serum thyroxine and TRAb, thyroid ultrasound and orbital computed tomography were used. Trimming cost V 6 bases and J 10 bases, with 16 bases left between them. The CDR3 consists of 14 residues. CDR1 MNHNS and CDR2 SASEGT come from the germline V gene. Study-wide results and limits: Researchers found most expanded thyroid clonotypes above 0.001 in blood as well.

V and J are TRBV6-1 and TRBJ1-6; possible D gene TRBD1, 5 bases. Sequencing was performed on peripheral blood or thyroid tissue (not recorded which). The sequence derives from an adult woman with Graves' disease, either hyperthyroidism or ophthalmopathy (not recorded which). The CDR3 DNA is TGTGCCAGCAGCTCAGTATCGGCAGGGTCACCCCTCCACTTT. Translated: CASSSVSAGSPLHF.